This T cell receptor beta chain was retrieved from a study of T cells in Graves' hyperthyroidism and ophthalmopathy. The CDR3 is 13 amino acids. With 5 bases removed from V and 2 bases from J, the gap between germline ends came to 7 bases. CDR1 is MDHEN, CDR2 SYDVKM, per germline. This clonotype appeared many times. Its antigen remains unidentified. The investigators amplified TCR beta CDR3 regions from RNA transcripts. Initially, a first-round RT-PCR of the TCR CDR3 employed the HTBI primer set. TCRdb itself ran the multiplex PCR reads through MiXCR, one entry per CDR3 protein. The repertoire holds nearly 600,000 distinct CDR3 sequences, with 11% to 15% as singletons. Whole-study findings and limits: A model of 13 V-J features distinguished ophthalmopathy from stable hyperthyroidism.

Sample: blood. The receptor comes from a woman in her twenties or thirties with Graves' hyperthyroidism that later progressed to Graves' ophthalmopathy. The chain links TRBV28 to TRBJ1-5; D remains unclear. CDR3 sequence (DNA): TGTGCCAGCAGTCCGGGCCGCAATCAGCCCCAGCATTTT. Its protein is CASSPGRNQPQHF.